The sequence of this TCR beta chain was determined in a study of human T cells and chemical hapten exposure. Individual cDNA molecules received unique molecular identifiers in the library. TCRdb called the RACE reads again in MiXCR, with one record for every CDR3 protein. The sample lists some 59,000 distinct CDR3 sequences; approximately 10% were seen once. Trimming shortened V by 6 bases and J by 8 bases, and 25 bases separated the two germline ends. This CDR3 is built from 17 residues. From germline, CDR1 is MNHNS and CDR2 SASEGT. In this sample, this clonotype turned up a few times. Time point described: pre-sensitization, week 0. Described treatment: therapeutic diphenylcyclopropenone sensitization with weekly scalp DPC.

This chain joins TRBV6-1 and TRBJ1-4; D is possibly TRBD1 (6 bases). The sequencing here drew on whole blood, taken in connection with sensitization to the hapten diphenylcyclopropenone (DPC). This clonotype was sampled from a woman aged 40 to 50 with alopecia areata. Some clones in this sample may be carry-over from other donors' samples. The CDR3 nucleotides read TGTGCCAGCAGCTACTCGCCGGTGGGGGCAGGTGTCGAAAAACTGTTTTTT. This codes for CASSYSPVGAGVEKLFF.